A selection of T cell receptor beta chains follows, all from one sample in a study of blood T cell repertoires in COVID-19. The protocol was immunoSEQ multiplex PCR, while the TCRdb copy is restricted to in-frame clones and leaves out a portion. Here the sample spans hundreds of thousands of clones, 70% to 90% being singletons. The material sequenced was peripheral blood. Receptor source: a man younger than 30 with COVID-19, enrolled during active disease. Each CDR3 is given with its conserved first and last residue. The D gene is left open where the match is weak. The size of a clone is reported for some rows only, either as once, few or many, or as a class for expanded clones.

J gene | V gene | D gene | clone size | CDR3 DNA | CDR3 protein
TRBJ2-3 | TRBV19 | - | - | TGTGCCGGAGCCTCGTCCCTCACAGATACGCAGTATTTT | CAGASSLTDTQYF
TRBJ2-2 | TRBV4-1 | TRBD2 | - | TGCGCCAGCAGCCACGGACTAGCGGGGCCCACCGGGGAGCTGTTTTTT | CASSHGLAGPTGELFF
TRBJ1-1 | TRBV19 | - | - | TGTGCCAGTAGCTGGGGGGAGACTGAAGCTTTCTTT | CASSWGETEAFF
TRBJ2-1 | TRBV6-5 | TRBD1 | - | TGTGCCAGCAGTTTCGACAGGGGGAGTGTCAATGAGCAGTTCTTC | CASSFDRGSVNEQFF
TRBJ1-6 | TRBV5-6 | - | - | TGTGCCAGCAGCTTCTACCCGGCAGGGTCGGGCAATTCACCCCTCCACTTT | CASSFYPAGSGNSPLHF
TRBJ1-5 | TRBV19 | TRBD1 | - | TGTGCCAGTAGTTCTCCCCCCGGGACAGGGTATAGCAATCAGCCCCAGCATTTT | CASSSPPGTGYSNQPQHF
TRBJ1-2 | TRBV7-2 | TRBD1 | once | TGTGCCAGCAGCACCCGGACAGGGGATTTTCATGGCTACACCTTC | CASSTRTGDFHGYTF
TRBJ2-5 | TRBV7-8 | TRBD2 | - | TGTGCCAGCAGCTTATCTAGCGGGGGGGCAGAGACCCAGTACTTC | CASSLSSGGAETQYF
TRBJ2-3 | TRBV29-1 | - | - | TGCAGCGCGCCGGGACACAACACAGATACGCAGTATTTT | CSAPGHNTDTQYF
TRBJ1-5 | TRBV7-9 | TRBD1 | - | TGTGCCAGCAGCCCGGGACAGGGTTGGAATCAGCCCCAGCATTTT | CASSPGQGWNQPQHF
TRBJ1-6 | TRBV6-6 | - | - | TGTGCCAGCAGTCCCCTCTCTGCATGGGAGGGGGGAAATTCACCCCTCCACTTT | CASSPLSAWEGGNSPLHF
TRBJ2-6 | TRBV13 | TRBD1 | - | TGTGCCAGCAGCACGAGAGCACAGGGGGCTGGGGCCAACGTCCTGACTTTC | CASSTRAQGAGANVLTF
TRBJ1-2 | TRBV2 | TRBD1 | once | TGTGCCAGCGTGGGGGACAGGGGAACCTTGACTAACTATGGCTACACCTTC | CASVGDRGTLTNYGYTF
TRBJ2-3 | TRBV19 | TRBD2 | - | TGTGCCAGTAGTATAGGAAATTTTGCGGGAGGGCGCACAGATACGCAGTATTTT | CASSIGNFAGGRTDTQYF
TRBJ1-5 | TRBV19 | TRBD1 | - | TGTGCCAGTAGACGGACAGGGGGCCAGGGGGGTCAGCCCCAGCATTTT | CASRRTGGQGGQPQHF
TRBJ2-1 | TRBV3-1/TRBV3-2 | TRBD2 | once | TGTGCCAGCAGCCAAGGTTCGGCGGGAGGGAACAATGAGCAGTTCTTC | CASSQGSAGGNNEQFF
TRBJ2-6 | TRBV5-8 | - | - | TGTGCCAGCAGCTTGGCAGGGGCAAGAGGGGCCAACGTCCTGACTTTC | CASSLAGARGANVLTF
TRBJ1-5 | TRBV6-5 | - | - | TGTGCCAGCATCAGGGCCCACGATCAGCCCCAGCATTTT | CASIRAHDQPQHF
TRBJ2-3 | TRBV3-1/TRBV3-2 | TRBD2 | - | TGTGCCAGCAGCCTTACTAGCGCATCCGATACGCAGTATTTT | CASSLTSASDTQYF
TRBJ2-7 | TRBV2 | - | - | TGTGCCAGCGCCTTGACAGACTACGAGCAGTACTTC | CASALTDYEQYF